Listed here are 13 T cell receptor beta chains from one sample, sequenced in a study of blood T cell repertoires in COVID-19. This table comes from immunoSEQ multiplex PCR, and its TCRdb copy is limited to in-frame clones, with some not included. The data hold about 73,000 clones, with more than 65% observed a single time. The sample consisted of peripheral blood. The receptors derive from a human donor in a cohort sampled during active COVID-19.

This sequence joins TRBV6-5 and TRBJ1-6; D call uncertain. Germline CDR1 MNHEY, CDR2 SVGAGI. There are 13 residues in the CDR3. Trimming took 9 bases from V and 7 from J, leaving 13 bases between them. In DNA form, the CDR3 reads TGTGCCAGTGGGGTGGAGCGGAATTCACCCCTCCACTTT. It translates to CASGVERNSPLHF.

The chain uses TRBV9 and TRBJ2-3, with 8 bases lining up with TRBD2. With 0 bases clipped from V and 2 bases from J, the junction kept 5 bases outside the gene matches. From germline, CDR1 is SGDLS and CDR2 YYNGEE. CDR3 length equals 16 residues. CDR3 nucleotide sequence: TGTGCCAGCAGCGTAGAAAGCGGGGGATTCACAGATACGCAGTATTTT. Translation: CASSVESGGFTDTQYF.

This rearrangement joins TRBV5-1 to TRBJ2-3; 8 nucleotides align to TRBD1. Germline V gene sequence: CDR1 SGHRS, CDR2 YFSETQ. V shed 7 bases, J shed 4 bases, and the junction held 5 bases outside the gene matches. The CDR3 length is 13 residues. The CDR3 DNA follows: TGCGCCAGCGGGGGACAGGATTCAGATACGCAGTATTTT. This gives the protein CASGGQDSDTQYF.

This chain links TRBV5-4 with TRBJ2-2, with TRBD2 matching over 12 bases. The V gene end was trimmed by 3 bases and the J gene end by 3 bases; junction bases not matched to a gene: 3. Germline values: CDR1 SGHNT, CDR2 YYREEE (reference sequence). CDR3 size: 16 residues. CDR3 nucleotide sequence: TGTGCCAGCAGCTCCCGGACTAGCGGGGACACCGGGGAGCTGTTTTTT. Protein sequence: CASSSRTSGDTGELFF. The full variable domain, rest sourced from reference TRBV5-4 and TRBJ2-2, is ETGVTQSPTHLIKTRGQQVTLRCSSQSGHNTVSWYQQALGQGPQFIFQYYREEENGRGNFPPRFSGLQFPNYSSELNVNALELDDSALYLCASSSRTSGDTGELFFGEGSRLTVL.

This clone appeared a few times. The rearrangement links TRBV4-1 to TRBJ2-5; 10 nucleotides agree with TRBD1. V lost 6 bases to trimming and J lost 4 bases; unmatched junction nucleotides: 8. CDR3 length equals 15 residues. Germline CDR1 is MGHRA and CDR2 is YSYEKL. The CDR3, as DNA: TGCGCCAGCAGGGGGACAGGGGCGGACCGAGAGACCCAGTACTTC. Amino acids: CASRGTGADRETQYF.

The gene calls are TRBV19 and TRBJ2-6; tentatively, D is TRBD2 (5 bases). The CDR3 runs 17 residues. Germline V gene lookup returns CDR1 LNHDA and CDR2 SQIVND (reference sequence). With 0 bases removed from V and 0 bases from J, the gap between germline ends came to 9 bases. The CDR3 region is CASSIEAGASGANVLTF. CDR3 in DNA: TGTGCCAGTAGTATAGAGGCGGGTGCCTCTGGGGCCAACGTCCTGACTTTC.

DNA for the CDR3: TGTGCCAGCAGCTTAAGGCCAGGGACTAGCAGGTCCTACAATGAGCAGTTCTTC. This gives the protein CASSLRPGTSRSYNEQFF. The rearrangement uses TRBV7-3 and TRBJ2-1, with 9 bases fitting TRBD2. CDR1 and CDR2 from the germline V gene are SGHTA and FQGTGA. This CDR3 is built from 18 residues. The J segment lost 1 base and the V segment lost 1 base, leaving 8 bases of the junction unmatched.

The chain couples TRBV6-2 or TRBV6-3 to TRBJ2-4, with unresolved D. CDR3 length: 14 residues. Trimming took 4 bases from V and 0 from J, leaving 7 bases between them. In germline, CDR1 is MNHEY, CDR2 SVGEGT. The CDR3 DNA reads TGTGCCAGCAGTTTTAGAATAGCCAAAAACATTCAGTACTTC. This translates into CASSFRIAKNIQYF.

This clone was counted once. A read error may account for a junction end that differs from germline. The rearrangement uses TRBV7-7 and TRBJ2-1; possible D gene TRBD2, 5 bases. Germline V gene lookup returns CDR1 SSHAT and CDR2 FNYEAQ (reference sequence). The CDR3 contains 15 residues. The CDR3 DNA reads TGTGCTAGCAGTCTGGATCTTTCTAGTGTCGGGGAGCAGATCTTC. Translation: CASSLDLSSVGEQIF.

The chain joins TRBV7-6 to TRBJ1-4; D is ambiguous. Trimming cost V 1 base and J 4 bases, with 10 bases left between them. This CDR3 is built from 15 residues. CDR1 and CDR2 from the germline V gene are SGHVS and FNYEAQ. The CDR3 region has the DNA TGTGCCAGCAGCTTAGAGGCAGGTTTTAATGAAAAACTGTTTTTT. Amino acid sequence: CASSLEAGFNEKLFF. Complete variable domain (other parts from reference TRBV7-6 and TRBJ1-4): GAGVSQSPRYKVTKRGQDVALRCDPISGHVSLYWYRQALGQGPEFLTYFNYEAQQDKSGLPNDRFSAERPEGSISTLTIQRTEQRDSAMYRCASSLEAGFNEKLFFGSGTQLSVL.

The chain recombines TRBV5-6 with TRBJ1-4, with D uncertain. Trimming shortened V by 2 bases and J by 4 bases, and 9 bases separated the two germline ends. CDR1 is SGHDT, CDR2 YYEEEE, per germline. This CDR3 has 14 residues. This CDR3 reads CASSLAGINEKLFF. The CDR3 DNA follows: TGTGCCAGCAGCTTAGCGGGAATTAATGAAAAACTGTTTTTT.

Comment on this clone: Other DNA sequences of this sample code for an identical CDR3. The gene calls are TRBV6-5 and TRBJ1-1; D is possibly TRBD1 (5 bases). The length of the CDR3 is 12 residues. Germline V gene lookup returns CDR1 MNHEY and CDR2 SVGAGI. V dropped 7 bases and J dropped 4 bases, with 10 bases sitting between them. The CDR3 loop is CASTGGGTEAFF. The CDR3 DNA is TGTGCCAGCACGGGGGGTGGCACTGAAGCTTTCTTT.

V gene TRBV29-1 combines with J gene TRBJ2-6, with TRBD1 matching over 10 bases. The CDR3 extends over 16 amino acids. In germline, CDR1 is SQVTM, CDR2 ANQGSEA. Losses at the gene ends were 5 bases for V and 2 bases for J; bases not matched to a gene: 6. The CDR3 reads CSVLDRGVTGANVLTF. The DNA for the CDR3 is TGCAGCGTTCTGGACAGGGGGGTCACTGGGGCCAACGTCCTGACTTTC. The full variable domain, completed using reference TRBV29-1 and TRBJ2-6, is SAVISQKPSRDICQRGTSLTIQCQVDSQVTMMFWYRQQPGQSLTLIATANQGSEATYESGFVIDKFPISRPNLTFSTLTVSNMSPEDSSIYLCSVLDRGVTGANVLTFGAGSRLTVL.